These 3 T cell receptor delta chains originate from one sample sequenced in a study of gamma-delta T cells after stem cell transplantation. TCRdb reprocessed the RT-PCR reads using CATT. The sample carries roughly 1,700 delta-chain clones, about 4% recorded once. Sequenced input: gamma-delta T cells. These receptors came from a human donor. It is not recorded whose cells these are; they may come from a transplant donor.

This clone was counted a few times. The rearrangement links TRDV1 to TRDJ1, with 12 nucleotides matching TRDD3. The CDR3 has 21 amino acids. Germline trimming cut 0 bases from V and 0 bases from J; bases unmatched to any gene: 14. Germline lookup yields CDR1 TSWWSYY and CDR2 QGS. DNA of the CDR3: TGTGCTCTTGGGGAACTAGTACCCTACTGGGGGATACCCGAGTACACCGATAAACTCATCTTT. Translation: CALGELVPYWGIPEYTDKLIF.

A few counts support this clone. TCRdb's entry gives the protein of a much larger clone, which mismatches this DNA's translation at residue 17, likely from a read error; the protein reported here is translated from the DNA. The rearrangement joins TRDV2 to TRDJ1; 10 nucleotides line up with TRDD3. This CDR3 region has 19 residues. Germline values: CDR1 GEAIGNYY, CDR2 EKD. CDR3 nucleotides: TGTGCCTGTGACACCGTTTTGCGTACTGGGGGATTATACACCGATAAACCCATCTTT. It encodes CACDTVLRTGGLYTDKPIF.

The table lists this clone with many counts. A far more abundant clone sits one base away, making this likely a read error. Other nucleotide sequences from this sample produce the same CDR3. The chain couples TRDV1 to TRDJ2; 9 bases agree with TRDD2. The CDR3 extends over 22 amino acids. Per germline, CDR1 TSWWSYY and CDR2 QGS. J lost 5 bases, V lost 3 bases, and 25 bases had no gene match. Here the CDR3 DNA reads TGTGCTCTTGGGGACCCCGGCCCCTTCCTACCTTGGGGGCCCAATTTTACAGCACAACTCTTCTTT. Translation: CALGDPGPFLPWGPNFTAQLFF.